Listed here are 2 T cell receptor beta chains from one sample, sequenced in a study of blood T cell repertoires in COVID-19. Sequenced by immunoSEQ multiplex PCR; TCRdb stores in-frame clones only, minus some. The sample holds some 160,000 clones, around 80% seen once. Sequencing used peripheral blood. Source of these receptors: a woman aged 65 to 85 who had recovered from COVID-19.

The V gene is TRBV5-1, the J gene TRBJ2-3; possible D gene TRBD2, 7 bases. Per the germline V gene, CDR1 is SGHRS and CDR2 is YFSETQ. The CDR3 is 14 residues long. The V and J ends lost 3 bases and 9 bases respectively, with 17 bases between them. CDR3 DNA: TGCGCCAGCAGCTCGGGCCTGGGGGGGCAGACGCAGTATTTT. It encodes CASSSGLGGQTQYF.

Here the CDR3 DNA reads TGTGCCAGCTCACCCCCCTCGGGACAGATAACGGGGGAGCAGTACTTC. Translation gives CASSPPSGQITGEQYF. The rearrangement joins TRBV18 to TRBJ2-7; 7 nucleotides agree with TRBD1. Germline CDR1 KGHSH, CDR2 LQKENI. The CDR3 is 16 residues long. J was trimmed by 7 bases and V by 3 bases; bases with no gene match: 15.